This is a list of T cell receptor beta chains from one sample in a study of cytomegalovirus exposure and HLA in healthy donors. Sequenced by immunoSEQ multiplex PCR; TCRdb stores in-frame clones only, minus some. The data contain about 89,000 clones, about 68% of them singletons. Input material: PBMCs. The receptors were gathered from a human donor in good health. Each CDR3 is given with its conserved first and last residue. The D gene is left open where the match is weak. A row's size may be missing; if present it is once, few, many or a size class.

v_gene: TRBV6-1; j_gene: TRBJ1-5; abundance: -; d_gene: TRBD1; CDR3aa: CASSEAGDRLFNQSQHF; CDR3nt: TGTGCCAGCAGTGAAGCGGGGGACAGGCTCTTCAATCAGTCCCAGCATTTT
v_gene: TRBV10-3; j_gene: TRBJ1-4; abundance: -; d_gene: TRBD1; CDR3aa: CAISGRDRGEKLFF; CDR3nt: TGTGCCATCAGTGGACGGGACAGGGGCGAAAAACTGTTTTTT
v_gene: TRBV5-1; j_gene: TRBJ2-2; abundance: -; d_gene: -; CDR3aa: CASSLGGAGELFF; CDR3nt: TGCGCCAGCAGCTTAGGGGGTGCCGGGGAGCTGTTTTTT
v_gene: TRBV11-3; j_gene: TRBJ2-7; abundance: -; d_gene: -; CDR3aa: CASSLVGVRGEQYF; CDR3nt: TGTGCCAGCAGCTTAGTTGGGGTCCGGGGCGAGCAGTACTTC
v_gene: TRBV9; j_gene: TRBJ2-7; abundance: -; d_gene: -; CDR3aa: CASSVDGRVSHEQYF; CDR3nt: TGTGCCAGCAGCGTAGACGGCAGGGTATCCCACGAGCAGTACTTC
v_gene: TRBV2; j_gene: TRBJ1-1; abundance: -; d_gene: -; CDR3aa: CASSPQNQGTTEAFF; CDR3nt: TGTGCCAGCAGTCCCCAAAATCAGGGTACCACTGAAGCTTTCTTT
v_gene: TRBV13; j_gene: TRBJ1-6; abundance: -; d_gene: -; CDR3aa: CASSWDTTRGSPLHF; CDR3nt: TGTGCCAGCAGCTGGGACACTACGAGAGGGTCACCCCTCCACTTT
v_gene: TRBV27; j_gene: TRBJ2-1; abundance: -; d_gene: -; CDR3aa: CASREVIGTYNEQFF; CDR3nt: TGTGCCAGCAGAGAGGTGATTGGAACCTACAATGAGCAGTTCTTC
v_gene: TRBV4-1; j_gene: TRBJ1-5; abundance: -; d_gene: -; CDR3aa: CASSQRPGDQPQHF; CDR3nt: TGCGCCAGCAGCCAAAGGCCAGGGGATCAGCCCCAGCATTTT
v_gene: TRBV7-3; j_gene: TRBJ2-2; abundance: -; d_gene: -; CDR3aa: CASSLVSGSGTGELFF; CDR3nt: TGTGCCAGCAGCTTAGTATCGGGTTCGGGCACCGGGGAGCTGTTTTTT
v_gene: TRBV5-8; j_gene: TRBJ1-5; abundance: few; d_gene: -; CDR3aa: CASSLDGNQPQHF; CDR3nt: TGTGCCAGCAGCTTGGACGGTAATCAGCCCCAGCATTTT
v_gene: TRBV11-1; j_gene: TRBJ1-2; abundance: -; d_gene: TRBD1; CDR3aa: CASSFGTGNYGYTF; CDR3nt: TGTGCCAGCAGCTTTGGGACAGGGAACTATGGCTACACCTTC
v_gene: TRBV6-5; j_gene: TRBJ1-6; abundance: -; d_gene: -; CDR3aa: CASRGGEAYSPLHF; CDR3nt: TGTGCCAGCAGGGGGGGGGAAGCCTATTCACCCCTCCACTTT